This T cell receptor (beta chain) was identified during a study of blood T cells in healthy people across ages. Broader study findings: Researchers deemed the diversity estimates from one million T cells underestimates. In the absence of known donor CMV status, changes in expanded clonotypes were possibly confounded.

The CDR3 extends over 13 amino acids. Looked up from germline, CDR1 is SEHNR and CDR2 is FQNEAQ (reference sequence). The ends lost 3 bases at V and 10 bases at J; junction bases unmatched: 6. Next came a second PCR, run for about 6 to 12 cycles, which used a sample-barcoded 5' primer along with a J-beta primer mix. Template switching added a 12-random-nucleotide identifier to every cDNA molecule. TCRdb called the 5' RACE reads again in MiXCR, with one record for every CDR3 protein. The data hold hundreds of thousands of distinct CDR3 sequences, with 58% observed a single time. Total RNA, at least 5 micrograms per sample, came from PBMCs. On this clonotype: Antigen unknown.

This rearrangement joins TRBV7-9 to TRBJ1-2; 9 bases are shared with TRBD1. The sequencing sample was made of blood. This TCR came from a man aged 60 to 75 in good health. CDR3 sequence: CASSFGQGRLYTF. The CDR3 region has the DNA TGTGCCAGCAGCTTCGGACAGGGGAGGCTCTACACCTTC.